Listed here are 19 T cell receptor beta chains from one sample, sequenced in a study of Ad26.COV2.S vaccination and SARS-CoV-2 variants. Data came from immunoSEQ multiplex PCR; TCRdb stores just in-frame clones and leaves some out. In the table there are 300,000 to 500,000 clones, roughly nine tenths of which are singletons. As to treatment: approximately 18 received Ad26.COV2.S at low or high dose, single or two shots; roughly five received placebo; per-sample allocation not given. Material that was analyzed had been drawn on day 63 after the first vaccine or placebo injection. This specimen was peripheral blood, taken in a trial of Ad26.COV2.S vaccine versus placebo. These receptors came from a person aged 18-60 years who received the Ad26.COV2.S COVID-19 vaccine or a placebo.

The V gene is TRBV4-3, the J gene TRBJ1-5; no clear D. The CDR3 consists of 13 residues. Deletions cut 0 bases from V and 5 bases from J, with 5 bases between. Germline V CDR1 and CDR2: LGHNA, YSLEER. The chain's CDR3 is CASSQDEYQPQHF. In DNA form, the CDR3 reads TGCGCCAGCAGCCAAGACGAGTATCAGCCCCAGCATTTT.

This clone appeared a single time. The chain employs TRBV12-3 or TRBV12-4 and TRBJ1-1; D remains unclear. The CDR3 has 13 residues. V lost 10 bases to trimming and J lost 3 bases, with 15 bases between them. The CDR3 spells CATYRQGDTEAFF. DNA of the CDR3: TGTGCCACCTACAGACAAGGAGACACTGAAGCTTTCTTT.

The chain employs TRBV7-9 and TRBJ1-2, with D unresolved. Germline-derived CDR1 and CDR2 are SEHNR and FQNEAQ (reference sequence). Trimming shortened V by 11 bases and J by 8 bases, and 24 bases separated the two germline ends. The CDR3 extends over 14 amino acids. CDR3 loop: CAATSQDVLGGYTF. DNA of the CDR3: TGTGCCGCCACGTCGCAGGATGTCTTGGGCGGCTACACCTTC.

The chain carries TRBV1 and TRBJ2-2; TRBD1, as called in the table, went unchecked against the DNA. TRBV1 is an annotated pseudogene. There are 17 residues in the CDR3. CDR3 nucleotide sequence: TGCACCAGCAGCCAATTAACCGGGACAGGCTACACCGGGGAGCTGTTTTTT. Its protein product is CTSSQLTGTGYTGELFF.

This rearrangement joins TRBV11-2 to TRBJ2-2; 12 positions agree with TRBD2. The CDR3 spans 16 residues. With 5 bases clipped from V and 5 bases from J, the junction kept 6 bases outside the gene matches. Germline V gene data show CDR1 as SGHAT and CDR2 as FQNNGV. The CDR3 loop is CASSRRLAGETGELFF. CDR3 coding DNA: TGTGCCAGCAGCAGGAGACTAGCGGGGGAGACCGGGGAGCTGTTTTTT.

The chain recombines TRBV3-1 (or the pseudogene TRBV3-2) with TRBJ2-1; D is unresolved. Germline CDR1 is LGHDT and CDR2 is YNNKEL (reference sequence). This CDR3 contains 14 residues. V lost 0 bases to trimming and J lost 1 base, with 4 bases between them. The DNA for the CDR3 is TGTGCCAGCAGCCAAGAAACATCCTACAATGAGCAGTTCTTC. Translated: CASSQETSYNEQFF.

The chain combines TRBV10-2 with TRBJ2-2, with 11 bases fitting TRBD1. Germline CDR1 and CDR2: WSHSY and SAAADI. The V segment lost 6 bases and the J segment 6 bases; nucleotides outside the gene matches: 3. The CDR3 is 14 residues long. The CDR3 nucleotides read TGCGCCAGCAGGGACAGGGGGCCGTCCGGGGAGCTGTTTTTT. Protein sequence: CASRDRGPSGELFF.

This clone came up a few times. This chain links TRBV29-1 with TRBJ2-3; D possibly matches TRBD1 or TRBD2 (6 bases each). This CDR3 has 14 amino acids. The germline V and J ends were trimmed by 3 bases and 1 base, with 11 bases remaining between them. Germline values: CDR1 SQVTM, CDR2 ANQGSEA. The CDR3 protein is CSVEVEGGTDTQYF. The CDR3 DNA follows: TGCAGCGTTGAGGTGGAGGGGGGCACAGATACGCAGTATTTT.

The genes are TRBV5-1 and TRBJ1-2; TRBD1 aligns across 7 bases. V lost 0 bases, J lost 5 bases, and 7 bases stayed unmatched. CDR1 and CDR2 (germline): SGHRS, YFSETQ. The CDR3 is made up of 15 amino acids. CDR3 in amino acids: CASSLDRGEWYGYTF. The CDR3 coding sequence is TGCGCCAGCAGCTTGGACAGGGGCGAATGGTATGGCTACACCTTC. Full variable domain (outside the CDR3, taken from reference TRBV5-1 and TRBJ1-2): KAGVTQTPRYLIKTRGQQVTLSCSPISGHRSVSWYQQTPGQGLQFLFEYFSETQRNKGNFPGRFSGRQFSNSRSEMNVSTLELGDSALYLCASSLDRGEWYGYTFGSGTRLTVV.

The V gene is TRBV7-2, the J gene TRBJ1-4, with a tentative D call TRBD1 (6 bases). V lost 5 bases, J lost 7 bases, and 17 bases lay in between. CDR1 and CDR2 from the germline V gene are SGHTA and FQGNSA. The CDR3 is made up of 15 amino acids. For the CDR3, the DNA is TGTGCCAGCAGCCCGAAGACAGGCGGGGCTGAAAAACTGTTTTTT. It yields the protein CASSPKTGGAEKLFF. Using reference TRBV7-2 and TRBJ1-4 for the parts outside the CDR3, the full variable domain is GAGVSQSPSNKVTEKGKDVELRCDPISGHTALYWYRQSLGQGLEFLIYFQGNSAPDKSGLPSDRFSAERTGGSVSTLTIQRTQQEDSAVYLCASSPKTGGAEKLFFGSGTQLSVL.

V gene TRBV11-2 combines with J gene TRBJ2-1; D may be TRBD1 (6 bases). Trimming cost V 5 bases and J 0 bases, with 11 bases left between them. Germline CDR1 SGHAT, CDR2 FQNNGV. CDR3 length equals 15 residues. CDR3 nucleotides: TGTGCCAGCAGCCCCACAGGGCTCTCCTACAATGAGCAGTTCTTC. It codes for CASSPTGLSYNEQFF.

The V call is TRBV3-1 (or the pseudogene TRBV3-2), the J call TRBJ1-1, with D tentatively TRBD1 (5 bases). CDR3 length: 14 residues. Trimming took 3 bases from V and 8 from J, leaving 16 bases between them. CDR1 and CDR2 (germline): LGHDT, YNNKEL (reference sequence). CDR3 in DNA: TGTGCCAGCAGCCAGCCCCCCCCTCCAGGGGAAGCTTTCTTT. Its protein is CASSQPPPPGEAFF.

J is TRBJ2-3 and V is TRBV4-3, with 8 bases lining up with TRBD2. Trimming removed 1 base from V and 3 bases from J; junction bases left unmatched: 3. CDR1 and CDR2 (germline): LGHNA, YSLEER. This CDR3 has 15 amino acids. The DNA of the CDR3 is TGCGCCAGCAGCCAAGCTAGCGGGTTTACAGATACGCAGTATTTT. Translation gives CASSQASGFTDTQYF.

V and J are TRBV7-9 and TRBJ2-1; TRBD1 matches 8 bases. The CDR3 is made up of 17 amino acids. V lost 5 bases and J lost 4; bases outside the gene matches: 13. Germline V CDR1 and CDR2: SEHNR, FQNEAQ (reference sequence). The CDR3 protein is CASSPAQGATQYNEQFF. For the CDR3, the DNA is TGTGCCAGCAGCCCTGCGCAGGGGGCAACACAGTACAATGAGCAGTTCTTC.

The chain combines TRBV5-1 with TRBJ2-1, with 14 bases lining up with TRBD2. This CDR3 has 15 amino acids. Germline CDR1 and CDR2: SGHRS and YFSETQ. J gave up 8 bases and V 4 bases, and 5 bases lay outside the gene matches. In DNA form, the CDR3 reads TGCGCCAGCAGCCAAGGGACTAGCGGGGGAGATGAGCAGTTCTTC. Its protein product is CASSQGTSGGDEQFF.

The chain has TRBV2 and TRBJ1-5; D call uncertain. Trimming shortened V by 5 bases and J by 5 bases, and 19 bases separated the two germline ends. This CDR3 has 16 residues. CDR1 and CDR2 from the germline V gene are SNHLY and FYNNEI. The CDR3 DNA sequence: TGTGCCAGCAGTCCACTAAGAGATTTGGGCCATCAGCCCCAGCATTTT. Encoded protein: CASSPLRDLGHQPQHF.

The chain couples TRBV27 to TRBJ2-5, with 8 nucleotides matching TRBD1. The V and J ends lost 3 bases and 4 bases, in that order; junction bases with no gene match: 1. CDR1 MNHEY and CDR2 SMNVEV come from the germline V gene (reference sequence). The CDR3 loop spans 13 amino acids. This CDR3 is CASSFQGAETQYF. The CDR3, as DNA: TGTGCCAGCAGTTTTCAGGGGGCAGAGACCCAGTACTTC.

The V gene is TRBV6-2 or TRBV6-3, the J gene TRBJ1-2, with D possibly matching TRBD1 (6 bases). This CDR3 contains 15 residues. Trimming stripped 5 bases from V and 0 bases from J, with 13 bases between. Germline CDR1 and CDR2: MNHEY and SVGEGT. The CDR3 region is CASSAQGRANYGYTF. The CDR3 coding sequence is TGTGCCAGCAGTGCACAGGGCCGAGCTAACTATGGCTACACCTTC.

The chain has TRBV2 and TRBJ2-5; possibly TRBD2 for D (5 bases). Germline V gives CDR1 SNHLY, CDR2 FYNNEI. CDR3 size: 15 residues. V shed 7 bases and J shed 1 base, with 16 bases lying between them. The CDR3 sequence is CASTHIDYTQETQYF. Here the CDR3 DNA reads TGTGCCAGCACTCACATTGACTATACCCAAGAGACCCAGTACTTC.